This T cell receptor (beta chain) was observed in a study of cytomegalovirus exposure and HLA in healthy donors. Regarding the study as a whole: In an earlier analysis, about 87% or about 30%: the productive usage of most TCR beta V segments. Cytomegalovirus status was reportedly diagnosed by the classifier with high specificity and sensitivity. Another analysis was done later, and it associated 15,000 or so TCR beta sequences with HLA alleles at 0.05 false discovery rate.

13 Jbeta primers and 60 Vbeta primers were used for the PCR. Per the original data handling: Roughly 10 million shared chains were among around 80 million unique TCR beta chains counted in a later analysis. Some clones are missing from TCRdb's copy, which holds only in-frame ones; the method was immunoSEQ multiplex PCR. The V and J calls and clone size are taken from that table; D and trimming were inferred from the DNA. The table shows some 130,000 clones, with around 80% occurring only once. Of note for this clone: As yet, its antigen is unknown.

J lost 2 bases, V lost 5 bases, and 3 bases had no gene match. Germline V lookup: CDR1 SEHNR, CDR2 FQNEAQ (reference sequence). The length of the CDR3 is 15 residues. The origin of this receptor is a female donor in good health and CMV-seronegative. The chain recombines TRBV7-9 with TRBJ2-4; TRBD2 agrees at 10 bases. The sample taken for sequencing was PBMCs. The CDR3 DNA reads as TGTGCCAGCAGCGAGCGGGAGGGAACCAAAAACATTCAGTACTTC. The encoded protein is CASSEREGTKNIQYF.